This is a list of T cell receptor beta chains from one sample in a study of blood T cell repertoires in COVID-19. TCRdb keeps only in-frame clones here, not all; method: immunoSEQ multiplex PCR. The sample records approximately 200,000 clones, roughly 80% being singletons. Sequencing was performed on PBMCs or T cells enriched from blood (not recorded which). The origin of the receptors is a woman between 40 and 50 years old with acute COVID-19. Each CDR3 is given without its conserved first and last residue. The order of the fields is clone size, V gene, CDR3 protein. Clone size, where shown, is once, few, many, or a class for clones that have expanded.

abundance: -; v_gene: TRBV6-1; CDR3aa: ASSAMGPLAKNIQY
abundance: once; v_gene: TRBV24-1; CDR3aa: ATSDSSTGAYGYT
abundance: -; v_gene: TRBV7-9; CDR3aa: ASSPDGASNQPQH
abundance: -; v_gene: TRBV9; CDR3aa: ASSVVAGGSYGYT
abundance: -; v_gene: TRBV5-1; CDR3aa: ASSLGQGAVTEAF
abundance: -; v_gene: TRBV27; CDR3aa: ASSSRDRSTDTQY
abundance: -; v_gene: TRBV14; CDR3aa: ASSQDAGLSSYNEQF
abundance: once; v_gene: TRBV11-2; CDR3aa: ASSQRRQPPGTQY
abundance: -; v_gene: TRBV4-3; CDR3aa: ASSLKRDTEAF
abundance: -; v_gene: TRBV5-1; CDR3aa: ASSLAGNYGYT
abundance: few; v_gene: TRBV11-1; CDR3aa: ASSPGDGGGYT
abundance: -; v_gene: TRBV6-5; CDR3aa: ASSYITYEQY
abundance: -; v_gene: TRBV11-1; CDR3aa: ASSHTLREGQDTQY
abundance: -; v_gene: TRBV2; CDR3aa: ASSAGVLRLAYEQY
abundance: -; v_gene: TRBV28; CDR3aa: ASIDTDGSYGYT
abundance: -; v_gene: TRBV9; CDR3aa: ASSVGTGGYNEQF
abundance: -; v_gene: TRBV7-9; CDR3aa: ASSWTGPGGEKLF
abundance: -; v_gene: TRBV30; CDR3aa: AWTRAGAPNTGELF
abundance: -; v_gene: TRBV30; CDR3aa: AWSGQGNRNSPLH
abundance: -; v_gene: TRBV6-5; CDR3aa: ASGRLSTEAF
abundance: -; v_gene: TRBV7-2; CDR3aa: ASSPIAGHLTGELF
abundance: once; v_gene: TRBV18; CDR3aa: ASSPRQSEQY
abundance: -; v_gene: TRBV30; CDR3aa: AWRRREAGKLEQY
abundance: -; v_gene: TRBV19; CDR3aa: ASSMDGTGFFSKGYT
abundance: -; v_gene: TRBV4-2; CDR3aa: ASSQEGSSHSPLH
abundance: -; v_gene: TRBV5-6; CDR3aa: ASSPGPGLALH
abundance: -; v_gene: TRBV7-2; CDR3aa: ASSQNRGGAGNTIY
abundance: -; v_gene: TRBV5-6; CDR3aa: ASSHGSGSQDTQY
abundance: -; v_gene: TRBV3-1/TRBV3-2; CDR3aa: ASSHNKRTGLAVETQY
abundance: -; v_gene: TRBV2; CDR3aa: ASSDRSPLH
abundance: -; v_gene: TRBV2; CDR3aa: ASDRDSPLH
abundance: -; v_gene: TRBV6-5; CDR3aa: ATGQNTEAF
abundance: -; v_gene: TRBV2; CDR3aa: ASSDLGTGVTGELF
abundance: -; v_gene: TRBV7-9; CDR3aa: ASSLEWSGSYNEQF
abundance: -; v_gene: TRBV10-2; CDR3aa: ASSDRLVWPQH
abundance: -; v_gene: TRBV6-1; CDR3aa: ASSDGPRGAGNTIY
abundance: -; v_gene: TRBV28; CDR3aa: ASRGQGPNSPLH
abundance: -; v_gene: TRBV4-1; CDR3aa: ASSQAAGGKGVGSPLH
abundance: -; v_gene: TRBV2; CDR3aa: ASGGTSDHNEQF
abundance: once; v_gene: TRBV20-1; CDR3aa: SGGDRAGYT
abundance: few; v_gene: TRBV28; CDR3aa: ASSTQVYGYT
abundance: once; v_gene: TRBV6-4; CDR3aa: ASSERDGNTEAF
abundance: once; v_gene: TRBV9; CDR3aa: ASSASNEQF
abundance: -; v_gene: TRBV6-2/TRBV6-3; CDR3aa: ASSSITSFVTSGAYEQY
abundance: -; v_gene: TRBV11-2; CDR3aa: ASSLNRYNEQF
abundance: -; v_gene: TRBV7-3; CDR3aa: ASSLGQGLNEQF
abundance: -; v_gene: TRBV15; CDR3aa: ATRDRENTGELF
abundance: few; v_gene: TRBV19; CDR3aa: ASSFGVGAF
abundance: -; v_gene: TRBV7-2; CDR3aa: ASKIQSTGSIGELF
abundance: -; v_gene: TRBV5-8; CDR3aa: ASSLGTVSTEAF
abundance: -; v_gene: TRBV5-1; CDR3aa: ASSPEGGFDEQF
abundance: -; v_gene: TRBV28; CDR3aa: ASSPDSNSYNEQF
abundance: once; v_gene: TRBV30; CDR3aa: AWIMIGGRQAF
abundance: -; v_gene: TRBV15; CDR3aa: ATSRGQGGEKLF
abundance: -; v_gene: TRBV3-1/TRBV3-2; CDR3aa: ASSQEAGVLDEAF
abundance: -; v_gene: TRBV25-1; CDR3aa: ASSEGGTPWYEQY
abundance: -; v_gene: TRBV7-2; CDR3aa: ASSSGGRTYGYT
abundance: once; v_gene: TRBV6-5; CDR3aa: ASSYGGTTYEQY
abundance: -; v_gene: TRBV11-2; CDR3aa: ASSPGGSYSNQPQH